The rows below give T cell receptor beta chains drawn from one sample of a study of T-cell memory formation after mild COVID-19. TCRdb re-called the 5' RACE reads with MiXCR, one entry per CDR3 protein. The table records under 150,000 distinct CDR3 sequences, roughly 15% of them present only once. Input material: PBMCs or a T cell subset sorted from them (not recorded which). These receptors came from an adult woman who had mild COVID-19 (a few samples of this study predate the infection). Cell type and time point are not known. The CDR3 runs from the conserved cysteine through the conserved F or W. The order of the fields is V gene, clone size, D gene, J gene, CDR3 protein, CDR3 DNA. A D gene is named only where the DNA matches it firmly. The size of a clone is reported for some rows only, either as once, few or many, or as a class for expanded clones.

V gene: TRBV10-3; clone size: few; D gene: .; J gene: TRBJ2-5; CDR3 protein: CAISEGPGRTGETQYF; CDR3 DNA: TGTGCCATCAGTGAGGGACCCGGACGGACGGGAGAGACCCAGTACTTC
V gene: TRBV7-9; clone size: .; D gene: TRBD2; J gene: TRBJ2-7; CDR3 protein: CASSSRAGAYEQYF; CDR3 DNA: TGTGCCAGCAGCTCTCGTGCGGGAGCCTACGAGCAGTACTTC
V gene: TRBV9; clone size: many; D gene: TRBD2; J gene: TRBJ2-3; CDR3 protein: CASSVAPSGRTDTQYF; CDR3 DNA: TGTGCCAGCAGCGTAGCCCCCAGCGGGAGGACAGATACGCAGTATTTT
V gene: TRBV10-2; clone size: many; D gene: .; J gene: TRBJ2-3; CDR3 protein: CASNSGDTQYF; CDR3 DNA: TGCGCCAGCAATTCGGGTGATACGCAGTATTTT
V gene: TRBV11-2; clone size: .; D gene: .; J gene: TRBJ2-2; CDR3 protein: CASSLASVARAGELFF; CDR3 DNA: TGTGCCAGCAGCTTAGCCTCGGTAGCGCGGGCCGGGGAGCTGTTTTTT
V gene: TRBV20-1; clone size: few; D gene: .; J gene: TRBJ2-7; CDR3 protein: CSASAVERNSYEQYF; CDR3 DNA: TGCAGTGCTAGTGCGGTTGAGCGGAACTCCTACGAGCAGTACTTC
V gene: TRBV5-1; clone size: many; D gene: .; J gene: TRBJ1-4; CDR3 protein: CASQTTDKRGEKLFF; CDR3 DNA: TGCGCCAGTCAAACTACGGATAAAAGGGGTGAAAAACTGTTTTTT
V gene: TRBV29-1; clone size: few; D gene: .; J gene: TRBJ2-5; CDR3 protein: CSVAHEDGVQETQYF; CDR3 DNA: TGCAGCGTTGCCCACGAAGACGGGGTTCAAGAGACCCAGTACTTC
V gene: TRBV7-2; clone size: .; D gene: .; J gene: TRBJ1-2; CDR3 protein: CASSSKGGSHYGYTF; CDR3 DNA: TGTGCCAGCAGCTCTAAAGGGGGAAGTCACTATGGCTACACCTTC
V gene: TRBV2; clone size: .; D gene: TRBD2; J gene: TRBJ2-5; CDR3 protein: CASSAAAGPTVETQYF; CDR3 DNA: TGTGCCAGCAGTGCGGCAGCGGGGCCCACCGTCGAGACCCAGTACTTC
V gene: TRBV12-3/TRBV12-4; clone size: few; D gene: TRBD1; J gene: TRBJ1-1; CDR3 protein: CASRDRLGAEAFF; CDR3 DNA: TGTGCCAGCAGGGACAGGCTGGGGGCTGAAGCTTTCTTT
V gene: TRBV20-1; clone size: .; D gene: TRBD2; J gene: TRBJ2-3; CDR3 protein: CSARRTSRGRTQYF; CDR3 DNA: TGCAGTGCTAGACGGACTAGCAGGGGCCGGACGCAGTATTTT
V gene: TRBV7-9; clone size: .; D gene: TRBD1; J gene: TRBJ1-6; CDR3 protein: CASSLARWDRNSPLHF; CDR3 DNA: TGTGCCAGCAGCTTAGCGCGTTGGGACAGGAATTCACCCCTCCACTTT
V gene: TRBV12-3/TRBV12-4; clone size: few; D gene: .; J gene: TRBJ2-3; CDR3 protein: CASSFWGTDTQYF; CDR3 DNA: TGTGCCAGCAGTTTTTGGGGGACAGATACGCAGTATTTT
V gene: TRBV9; clone size: few; D gene: .; J gene: TRBJ2-6; CDR3 protein: CASSVGRAWGANVLTF; CDR3 DNA: TGTGCCAGCAGCGTAGGTCGGGCGTGGGGGGCCAACGTCCTGACTTTC
V gene: TRBV18; clone size: few; D gene: .; J gene: TRBJ2-1; CDR3 protein: CASSPDGRQFF; CDR3 DNA: TGTGCCAGCTCACCCGACGGCCGGCAGTTCTTC
V gene: TRBV7-2; clone size: .; D gene: .; J gene: TRBJ1-5; CDR3 protein: CASSQEISNQPQHF; CDR3 DNA: TGTGCCAGCAGCCAGGAGATTAGCAATCAGCCCCAGCATTTT